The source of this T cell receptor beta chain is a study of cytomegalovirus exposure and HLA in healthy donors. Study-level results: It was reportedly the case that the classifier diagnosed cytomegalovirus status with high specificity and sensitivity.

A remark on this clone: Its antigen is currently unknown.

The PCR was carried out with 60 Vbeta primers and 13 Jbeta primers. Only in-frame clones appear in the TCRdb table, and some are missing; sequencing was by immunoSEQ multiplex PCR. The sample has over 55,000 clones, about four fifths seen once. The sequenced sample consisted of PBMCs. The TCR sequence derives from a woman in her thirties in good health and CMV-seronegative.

CDR3: CASSPLDTNQPQHF. The CDR3 bases are TGCGCCAGCAGCCCCTTGGACACTAATCAGCCCCAGCATTTT. This rearrangement joins TRBV4-1 to TRBJ1-5; maybe TRBD1 (5 bases). V gave up 4 bases and J gave up 4 bases, with 11 bases separating them. The CDR3 length is 14 residues. Germline CDR1 is MGHRA and CDR2 is YSYEKL.